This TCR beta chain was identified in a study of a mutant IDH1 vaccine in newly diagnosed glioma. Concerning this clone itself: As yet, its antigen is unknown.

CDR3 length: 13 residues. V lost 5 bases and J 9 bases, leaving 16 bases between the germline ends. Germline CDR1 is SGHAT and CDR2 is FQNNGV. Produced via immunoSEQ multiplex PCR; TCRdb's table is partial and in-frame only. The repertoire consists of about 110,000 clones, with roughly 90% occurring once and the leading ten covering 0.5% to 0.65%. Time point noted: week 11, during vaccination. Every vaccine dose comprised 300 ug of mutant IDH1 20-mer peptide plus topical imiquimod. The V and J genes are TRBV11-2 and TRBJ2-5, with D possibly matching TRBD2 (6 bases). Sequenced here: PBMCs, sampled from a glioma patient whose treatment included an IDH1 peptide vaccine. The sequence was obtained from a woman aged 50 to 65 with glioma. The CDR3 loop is CASSQPPRGAQYF. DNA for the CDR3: TGTGCCAGCAGCCAACCACCACGCGGGGCCCAGTACTTC.